The 15 T cell receptor beta chains below all came from one sample that was sequenced in a study of memory CD4+ T cells and cytomegalovirus serostatus. The table came from immunoSEQ multiplex PCR; TCRdb's copy has only in-frame clones and leaves some out. The sample lists approximately 27,000 clones; approximately 80% were seen once. Single viable CD3+CD4+CD8-CD45RO+ cells were sorted as the memory CD4+ T cells. Material: memory CD4+ T cells from blood. The receptors were gathered from an adult in good health and CMV-seronegative.

This clone was detected only once. V and J are TRBV5-4 and TRBJ2-7; TRBD1 agrees at 8 bases. J gave up 4 bases and V 2 bases, and 8 bases lay outside the gene matches. Germline CDR1 and CDR2: SGHNT and YYREEE (reference sequence). This CDR3 contains 15 residues. The CDR3 region has the DNA TGTGCCAGCAGCTTAGGGACAGGTGTCCCTTACGAGCAGTACTTC. It translates to CASSLGTGVPYEQYF.

This clone was recorded a few times. The chain recombines TRBV9 with TRBJ1-4, with D possibly being TRBD1 (6 bases). The CDR3 covers 13 residues. Per germline, CDR1 SGDLS and CDR2 YYNGEE. V was shortened by 1 base and J by 8 bases, with 9 bases between the two germline ends. The CDR3 protein is CASSVNDREKLFF. The DNA for the CDR3 is TGTGCCAGCAGCGTAAATGACAGGGAAAAACTGTTTTTT.

This chain uses TRBV2 with TRBJ2-4, with D perhaps being TRBD1 or TRBD2 (5 bases each). The V end lost 0 bases, the J end lost 0 bases, and 21 bases lay between the germline ends. The CDR3 covers 20 residues. Germline V CDR1 and CDR2: SNHLY, FYNNEI. Written as DNA, the CDR3 is TGTGCCAGCAGTGAAGCCCCCCGACACGTGGGGACCTTAGCCAAAAACATTCAGTACTTC. It specifies CASSEAPRHVGTLAKNIQYF.

This clone was counted a few times. The chain employs TRBV6-6 and TRBJ1-3; a possible D gene is TRBD1 (5 bases). Germline V lookup: CDR1 MNHNY, CDR2 SVGAGI (reference sequence). V shed 2 bases and J shed 8 bases, with 7 bases lying between them. The CDR3 length is 12 residues. Here the CDR3 DNA reads TGTGCCAGCAGTTACCCGGGGGACACCATATATTTT. Translated, it gives CASSYPGDTIYF.

This sequence joins TRBV7-2 and TRBJ2-1; D might be TRBD1 (5 bases). The CDR3 loop spans 12 amino acids. Germline V lookup: CDR1 SGHTA, CDR2 FQGNSA. V was cut by 2 bases and J by 10 bases, with 9 bases left in between. CDR3 DNA: TGTGCCAGCAGCTTAACAGGCCCCGAGCAGTTCTTC. This translates into CASSLTGPEQFF.

The chain is built from TRBV6-6 and TRBJ1-4; TRBD1 aligns across 7 bases. J was trimmed by 4 bases and V by 6 bases; bases with no gene match: 5. Germline CDR1 and CDR2: MNHNY and SVGAGI (reference sequence). The CDR3 spans 14 residues. CDR3 DNA sequence: TGTGCCAGCAGGAGACAGGGTCATAATGAAAAACTGTTTTTT. Encoded protein: CASRRQGHNEKLFF.

This clone was counted a few times. This sequence joins TRBV4-3 and TRBJ1-1; no definite D call. Germline values: CDR1 LGHNA, CDR2 YSLEER. V lost 0 bases and J 0 bases, leaving 11 bases between the germline ends. The CDR3 covers 16 residues. CDR3: CASSQERAGMNTEAFF. For the CDR3, the DNA is TGCGCCAGCAGCCAAGAGAGGGCGGGCATGAACACTGAAGCTTTCTTT.

The rearrangement links TRBV14 to TRBJ1-4; no clear D gene. Trimming stripped 1 base from V and 4 bases from J, with 7 bases between. CDR1 and CDR2 from the germline V gene are SGHDN and FVKESK. CDR3 length: 14 residues. Here the CDR3 reads CASSQAVHNEKLFF. The CDR3 DNA is TGTGCCAGCAGCCAAGCGGTCCATAATGAAAAACTGTTTTTT. The entire variable domain, with the rest obtained from reference TRBV14 and TRBJ1-4, is as follows: EAGVTQFPSHSVIEKGQTVTLRCDPISGHDNLYWYRRVMGKEIKFLLHFVKESKQDESGMPNNRFLAERTGGTYSTLKVQPAELEDSGVYFCASSQAVHNEKLFFGSGTQLSVL.

This rearrangement joins TRBV25-1 to TRBJ2-7; 14 positions agree with TRBD2. Germline CDR1 reads MGHDK; CDR2 reads SYGVNS. V was pared by 3 bases and J by 4 bases, with 8 bases of the junction left unmatched. The CDR3 extends over 17 amino acids. The CDR3 bases are TGTGCCAGCAGTGACTTTAGGACTAGCGGGAGGTTTTACGAGCAGTACTTC. It specifies CASSDFRTSGRFYEQYF.

V usage is TRBV5-3 and J usage is TRBJ2-7; D possibly matches TRBD1 or TRBD2 (6 bases each). TRBV5-3 carries the ORF label, with uncertain function. The CDR3 totals 16 residues. V was trimmed by 4 bases and J by 0 bases, leaving 17 bases between them. The CDR3 spells CARSAPRGESSYEQYF. In nucleotides, the CDR3 is TGTGCCAGAAGCGCCCCAAGGGGGGAGAGCTCCTACGAGCAGTACTTC.

This sequence joins TRBV18 and TRBJ2-6; D unclear. V gave up 4 bases and J gave up 2 bases, with 6 bases separating them. The CDR3 consists of 14 residues. CDR1 KGHSH and CDR2 LQKENI come from the germline V gene. The CDR3 sequence: CASSRVPGANVLTF. In DNA form, the CDR3 reads TGTGCCAGCTCACGGGTCCCTGGGGCCAACGTCCTGACTTTC.

This clone was counted between two and nine times. This chain uses TRBV6-6 with TRBJ2-7, with no clear D. Germline V gene data show CDR1 as MNHNY and CDR2 as SVGAGI (reference sequence). V was clipped by 7 bases and J by 1 base, with 11 bases between them. The CDR3 is 13 amino acids. The CDR3 bases are TGTGCCAGCACCAAAACGAGTTCCTACGAGCAGTACTTC. Its protein is CASTKTSSYEQYF.

This clone was picked up a small number of times. The chain recombines TRBV7-9 with TRBJ1-3; tentative D call: TRBD1 (5 bases). Deletions cut 4 bases from V and 6 bases from J, with 7 bases between. Germline V gene lookup returns CDR1 SEHNR and CDR2 FQNEAQ (reference sequence). The CDR3 has 12 amino acids. CDR3 coding DNA: TGTGCCAGCAGCTCGGGGGTAAACACCATATATTTT. Amino acids: CASSSGVNTIYF.

The V call is TRBV6-6, the J call TRBJ1-1; D remains ambiguous. This CDR3 is 14 amino acids long. Germline lookup yields CDR1 MNHNY and CDR2 SVGAGI (reference sequence). With 0 bases removed from V and 3 bases from J, the gap between germline ends came to 8 bases. The CDR3 is CASSYSSEDTEAFF. CDR3 sequence (DNA): TGTGCCAGCAGTTACTCAAGCGAGGACACTGAAGCTTTCTTT.

J is TRBJ2-5 and V is TRBV7-6; D remains ambiguous. This CDR3 comprises 14 residues. The germline V and J ends were trimmed by 1 base and 2 bases, with 8 bases remaining between them. Germline values: CDR1 SGHVS, CDR2 FNYEAQ. CDR3 DNA: TGTGCCAGCAGCTTAGGACCCACTCAAGAGACCCAGTACTTC. Protein product: CASSLGPTQETQYF.